The rows below give T cell receptor beta chains drawn from one sample of a study of blood T cells in healthy people across ages. Each CDR3 protein is one row after TCRdb ran MiXCR on the 5' RACE reads. The table records approximately 790,000 distinct CDR3 sequences, approximately 59% of them present only once. Material for sequencing was blood. The origin of the receptors is a man under 40 in good health. Each CDR3 is given with its conserved first and last residue. The D gene is left open where the match is weak. Not every row has a clone size; where given, it reads once, few, many or a size class.

d_gene	v_gene	abundance	len	j_gene	CDR3nt	CDR3aa
.	TRBV6-5	.	13	TRBJ1-1	TGTGCCAGCAGTTACTCGGGGTACACTGAAGCTTTCTTT	CASSYSGYTEAFF
TRBD2	TRBV7-8	.	15	TRBJ2-5	TGTGCCAGCAGCTTAGCGCGAATGACGGGGGGGACCCAGTACTTC	CASSLARMTGGTQYF
.	TRBV7-2	.	15	TRBJ1-6	TGTGCCAGCAGCTTAGCTGGGACACTGAATTCACCCCTCCACTTT	CASSLAGTLNSPLHF
.	TRBV20-1	once	11	TRBJ2-7	TGCAGTGCTATGCAGGCCTACGAGCAGTACTTC	CSAMQAYEQYF
.	TRBV7-2	.	14	TRBJ1-5	TGTGCCAGCAGCCCAGCCCCATCCAATCAGCCCCAGCATTTT	CASSPAPSNQPQHF
.	TRBV3-1	.	13	TRBJ2-3	TGTGCCAGCAGCCAAGCCCAGGGTGTAACGCAGTATTTT	CASSQAQGVTQYF
TRBD1	TRBV2	.	15	TRBJ2-7	TGTGCCAGCAGGAGGACCCAGGGGGCCTCCTACGAGCAGTACTTC	CASRRTQGASYEQYF
TRBD1	TRBV28	many	14	TRBJ2-7	TGTGCCAGCAGCAGGGGGGACAGGGTTTACGAGCAGTACTTC	CASSRGDRVYEQYF
.	TRBV27	.	14	TRBJ1-2	TGTGCCAGCAGTTTTCAAGCTACGGTCGGTGGCTACACCTTC	CASSFQATVGGYTF
.	TRBV28	.	14	TRBJ1-5	TGTGCCACCTTGACAGGTGGGGGCAATCAGCCCCAGCATTTT	CATLTGGGNQPQHF
TRBD1	TRBV29-1	few	12	TRBJ1-2	TGCAGCGTTCCGGGACAGGGATTTGGCTACACCTTC	CSVPGQGFGYTF
.	TRBV20-1	.	15	TRBJ2-1	TGCAGTGCTAGAGCGGCGGCGGGGGCCTGGGATGAGCAGTTCTTC	CSARAAAGAWDEQFF
.	TRBV5-1	once	15	TRBJ2-7	TGCGCCAGCAGCAAGGACACAGACTTTTCCTACGAGCAGTACTTC	CASSKDTDFSYEQYF
.	TRBV27	.	14	TRBJ2-7	TGTGCCAGCAGTCTCTACCCGACGGTCTACGAGCAGTACTTC	CASSLYPTVYEQYF
.	TRBV3-1	few	13	TRBJ2-1	TGTGCCAGCAGCCGGGGGAGGAACAATGAGCAGTTCTTC	CASSRGRNNEQFF
TRBD1	TRBV12-3/TRBV12-4	.	15	TRBJ2-1	TGTGCCAGCAGTTTCGTGACAGGGATTTTAGATGAGCAGTTCTTC	CASSFVTGILDEQFF
TRBD2	TRBV15	.	12	TRBJ2-7	TGTGCCACCAGCTGGGGGGGATACGAGCAGTACTTC	CATSWGGYEQYF
TRBD2	TRBV9	.	16	TRBJ2-5	TGTGCCAGCAGCGCGCCGGGACGAGCGGGGAAAGAGACCCAGTACTTC	CASSAPGRAGKETQYF
.	TRBV18	once	12	TRBJ2-3	TGTGCCAGCTCAACCCAGACAGATACGCAGTATTTT	CASSTQTDTQYF
TRBD2	TRBV5-1	.	16	TRBJ2-7	TGCGCCAGCAGCCCTTCTATCCGGGAGGGGGGCTACGAGCAGTACTTC	CASSPSIREGGYEQYF
.	TRBV6-2/TRBV6-3	.	14	TRBJ1-6	TGTGCCAGCAGGAGACAGGTGAATAATTCACCCCTCCACTTT	CASRRQVNNSPLHF
.	TRBV10-3	.	16	TRBJ2-7	TGTGCCATCAGTGAGTCAATCGGGGAGGCGGCCTACGAGCAGTACTTC	CAISESIGEAAYEQYF
.	TRBV27	.	14	TRBJ2-7	TGTGCCAGCAGTTTCGGGGGGCTTTCCTACGAGCAGTACTTC	CASSFGGLSYEQYF
.	TRBV7-3	.	15	TRBJ2-1	TGTGCCAGCAGCCCTCCGGACTTTCCCCCCAATGAGCAGTTCTTC	CASSPPDFPPNEQFF
TRBD2	TRBV4-3	few	17	TRBJ2-7	TGCGCCAGCAGCCCAATGACTAGCGGGGGTGGCTCCTACGAGCAGTACTTC	CASSPMTSGGGSYEQYF
.	TRBV20-1	.	14	TRBJ2-1	TGCAGTGCTAGGGAGTCATCCGGGGGCAATGAGCAGTTCTTC	CSARESSGGNEQFF
.	TRBV28	.	16	TRBJ2-1	TGTGCCAGCAGCCTTAGGGCCCCGCAACTTAACAATGAGCAGTTCTTC	CASSLRAPQLNNEQFF
.	TRBV18	.	14	TRBJ2-1	TGTGCCAGCTCCCCCTCCGGGACAAACAATGAGCAGTTCTTC	CASSPSGTNNEQFF
TRBD1	TRBV7-9	.	17	TRBJ2-7	TGTGCCAGCAGCTTCACCACAGGGGCCTTAAGCTCCTACGAGCAGTACTTC	CASSFTTGALSSYEQYF
TRBD2	TRBV3-1	.	17	TRBJ2-5	TGTGCCAGCAGCCAGCTTACGGCGGGGGGGCCGTGGAATGAGCAGTACTTC	CASSQLTAGGPWNEQYF
.	TRBV4-3	.	13	TRBJ2-2	TGCGCCAGCAGCGACCTAGCGCCCGGGGAGCTGTTTTTT	CASSDLAPGELFF
TRBD2	TRBV15	.	22	TRBJ2-3	TGTGCCACCAGCAGAGATCAGGCCGGGAACCCTAGCGGGGGACGGAGCACAGATACGCAGTATTTT	CATSRDQAGNPSGGRSTDTQYF
.	TRBV20-1	few	15	TRBJ2-1	TGCAGTGCGACAGACGCTAGCAGCCCCTACAATGAGCAGTTCTTC	CSATDASSPYNEQFF
TRBD1	TRBV4-2	.	17	TRBJ1-4	TGTGCCAGCAGCCAAACGACAGGGCCAACAACTAATGAAAAACTGTTTTTT	CASSQTTGPTTNEKLFF
.	TRBV29-1	few	12	TRBJ2-7	TGCAGCGTTGGGACGGAAACCTACGAGCAGTACTTC	CSVGTETYEQYF
.	TRBV7-2	few	13	TRBJ2-3	TGTGCCAGCAGCTTCCGGGGGACAGATACGCAGTATTTT	CASSFRGTDTQYF
.	TRBV2	.	12	TRBJ1-4	TGTGCCAATGGACAGAATAATGAAAAACTGTTTTTT	CANGQNNEKLFF
.	TRBV25-1	.	15	TRBJ2-5	TGTGCCAGCAGTGAATGGAACGAAATCCAAGAGACCCAGTACTTC	CASSEWNEIQETQYF
.	TRBV20-1	.	15	TRBJ2-5	TGCAGTACCCTTAAAAAGGACAGTACCCAAGAGACCCAGTACTTC	CSTLKKDSTQETQYF
.	TRBV13	.	15	TRBJ1-4	TGTGCCAGCAGCCAAAGGGGGGCGAGAGTGGAAAAACTGTTTTTT	CASSQRGARVEKLFF
.	TRBV20-1	few	15	TRBJ1-1	TGCAGTGCTCGAAGGTGGCAGGGACCGAACACTGAAGCTTTCTTT	CSARRWQGPNTEAFF
TRBD1	TRBV7-2	.	12	TRBJ2-5	TGTGTCAGCAGCTTAGGGGGCTATGAGCAGTACTTC	CVSSLGGYEQYF
TRBD2	TRBV15	.	17	TRBJ2-7	TGTGCCACCAGCAGAGATGCACTAGCGGGGGGCTCCTACGAGCAGTACTTC	CATSRDALAGGSYEQYF
TRBD1	TRBV29-1	few	15	TRBJ1-2	TGCAGCGTTGAATTTACCGGACAGGGGGCGGGTGGCTACACCTTC	CSVEFTGQGAGGYTF
.	TRBV7-8	.	15	TRBJ1-5	TGTGCCAGCAGCCCCCCTCCGGATAAGGATCAGCCCCAGCATTTT	CASSPPPDKDQPQHF